One and the same sample provided the 14 T cell receptor beta chains below, sequenced in a study of shared clonotypes between healthy human individuals. TCRdb's table, derived via immunoSEQ multiplex PCR, lists solely in-frame clones and lacks some. The data hold 550,000 to 850,000 clones, with about two thirds observed a single time. Sequencing was carried out using memory CD4+ T cells sorted from blood. Specified subset: CD45RA-negative fraction. These receptors came from a woman in her 30s in good health.

This clone was counted a single time. The chain employs TRBV7-9 and TRBJ2-5; 7 bases match TRBD2. The CDR3 runs 13 residues. CDR1 SEHNR and CDR2 FQNEAQ come from the germline V gene (reference sequence). Losses at the gene ends were 10 bases for V and 5 bases for J; bases not matched to a gene: 10. Written as DNA, the CDR3 is TGTGCCATCGACGGGACTATGTGGGAGACCCAGTACTTC. It is translated as CAIDGTMWETQYF.

This chain joins TRBV25-1 and TRBJ2-5; D gene unclear. V lost 4 bases and J 1 base, leaving 7 bases between the germline ends. The CDR3 is 13 amino acids. Germline assignment: CDR1 MGHDK and CDR2 SYGVNS. CDR3 loop: CASSAGPQETQYF. CDR3 bases: TGTGCCAGCAGTGCGGGTCCCCAAGAGACCCAGTACTTC.

On this clone: This sequence may be a read error, since a much larger clone differs from it by one base. Other nucleotide sequences from this sample produce the same CDR3. This chain joins TRBV11-3 and TRBJ1-1; maybe TRBD1 (6 bases). Germline V gene sequence: CDR1 SGHNT, CDR2 YENEEA. Trimming removed 4 bases at V and 3 bases at J, with 9 bases between. The CDR3 is made up of 13 amino acids. The CDR3 reads CASSSQGDTEAFF. CDR3 nucleotides: TGTGCCAGCAGCTCACAGGGTGACACTGAAGCTTTCTTT.

This clone was counted many times. This chain uses TRBV6-1 with TRBJ1-2; tentatively, D is TRBD1 (5 bases). Germline assignment: CDR1 MNHNS and CDR2 SASEGT. V gave up 5 bases and J gave up 6 bases, with 16 bases separating them. The CDR3 runs to 14 residues. The CDR3 coding sequence is TGTGCCAGCAGTAACCGGGACGAAGGGAATGGCTACACCTTC. Translated, it gives CASSNRDEGNGYTF.

The V and J genes are TRBV11-3 and TRBJ2-1; D is unresolved. The germline CDR1 and CDR2 sequences are SGHNT and YENEEA. This CDR3 comprises 13 residues. Trimming stripped 5 bases from V and 8 bases from J, with 13 bases between. The CDR3 DNA follows: TGTGCCAGCAGCCCGCGACCATCCTATGAGCAGTTCTTC. It encodes CASSPRPSYEQFF.

This clone was seen only a few times. The rearrangement joins TRBV10-3 to TRBJ1-1; D gene uncertain. CDR3 length: 15 residues. The V and J ends lost 4 bases and 0 bases respectively, with 12 bases between them. Germline assignment: CDR1 ENHRY and CDR2 SYGVKD. This CDR3 is CAISGLVGVNTEAFF. As DNA, the CDR3 is TGTGCCATCAGTGGGCTCGTTGGGGTGAACACTGAAGCTTTCTTT.

The V gene is TRBV30, the J gene TRBJ1-2, with 8 bases lining up with TRBD1. This CDR3 spans 14 amino acids. The V gene end was trimmed by 4 bases and the J gene end by 8 bases; junction bases not matched to a gene: 12. The germline V gene has CDR1 GTSNPN and CDR2 SVGIG (reference sequence). CDR3 in amino acids: CAWITDRVTRGYTF. The CDR3 coding sequence is TGTGCCTGGATTACGGACAGGGTGACGCGGGGCTACACCTTC.

The chain carries TRBV29-1 and TRBJ2-5, with 9 bases fitting TRBD2. The CDR3 length is 14 residues. V lost 3 bases, J lost 5 bases, and 7 bases stayed unmatched. CDR1 and CDR2 (germline): SQVTM, ANQGSEA. CDR3 loop: CSVDPSGVGETQYF. As DNA, the CDR3 is TGCAGCGTTGACCCTAGCGGGGTGGGGGAGACCCAGTACTTC.

The V call is TRBV7-2, the J call TRBJ1-4; 9 nucleotides agree with TRBD1. V gave up 1 base and J gave up 5 bases; unmatched junction bases: 5. Per germline, CDR1 SGHTA and CDR2 FQGNSA. This CDR3 has 16 residues. DNA of the CDR3: TGTGCCAGCAGCTTAGGGGGACAGGGAGGAAATGAAAAACTGTTTTTT. Its protein is CASSLGGQGGNEKLFF.

This chain connects TRBV14 to TRBJ2-1, with TRBD2 matching 8 bases. J lost 4 bases, V lost 6 bases, and 8 bases had no gene match. The germline V gene has CDR1 SGHDN and CDR2 FVKESK. The CDR3 contains 15 residues. The DNA for the CDR3 is TGTGCCAGCAGACCCACTAGCGGAGCTTACAATGAGCAGTTCTTC. It yields the protein CASRPTSGAYNEQFF.

This chain uses TRBV6-4 with TRBJ2-3; D gene uncertain. CDR3 length: 15 amino acids. Germline-derived CDR1 and CDR2 are MRHNA and SNTAGT. Trimming left V 4 bases short and J 7 bases short, with 18 bases between. CDR3 bases: TGTGCCAGCAGTGTAATGTCAGGTGGTGCAAATACGCAGTATTTT. Protein: CASSVMSGGANTQYF.

This clone was seen a single time. The V call is TRBV4-1, the J call TRBJ1-4; no definite D call. The germline gives CDR1 MGHRA, CDR2 YSYEKL. The CDR3 extends over 15 amino acids. V shed 0 bases and J shed 9 bases, with 14 bases lying between them. The CDR3 DNA sequence: TGCGCCAGCAGCCAAGACCGAACCTCCGGGAAAAAACTGTTTTTT. Amino acid sequence: CASSQDRTSGKKLFF.

A remark on this clone: Other DNA variants within this sample encode the same CDR3. This sequence joins TRBV11-2 and TRBJ2-7; 7 bases are a match to TRBD2. Germline V gives CDR1 SGHAT, CDR2 FQNNGV. Trimming cost V 5 bases and J 3 bases; bases outside gene matches: 7. The CDR3 spans 14 residues. The CDR3, as DNA: TGTGCCAGCAGCCCCCCCGGGGGGAGCTACGAGCAGTACTTC. Translation gives CASSPPGGSYEQYF.

In regard to this clone: The junction does not match germline at one end; this may be a read error. The gene calls are TRBV14 and TRBJ2-3; D gene uncertain. This CDR3 has 15 amino acids. Germline V gene data show CDR1 as SGHDN and CDR2 as FVKESK. This CDR3 reads CASSPWGPRLTTRSW. The CDR3 DNA reads as TGTGCCAGCAGCCCCTGGGGTCCCCGTCTGACAACTCGTAGTTGG.